Following are 26 T cell receptor beta chains from one sample sequenced in a study of blood T cell repertoires in COVID-19. Assay used: immunoSEQ multiplex PCR; TCRdb lists only in-frame clones, some missing. Here the sample spans approximately 280,000 clones, approximately 88% being singletons. The material sequenced was peripheral blood. The receptors come from a man aged 50 to 60 with acute or convalescent COVID-19.

The rearrangement joins TRBV7-8 to TRBJ1-2; perhaps TRBD1 as D (5 bases). In germline, CDR1 is SGHVS, CDR2 FQNEAQ. V dropped 1 base and J dropped 4 bases, with 16 bases sitting between them. The CDR3 loop spans 16 amino acids. Here the CDR3 DNA reads TGTGCCAGCAGCTTAGGGGTGCAGGGCATCTTCTATGGCTACACCTTC. Translated, it gives CASSLGVQGIFYGYTF. Supplemented by reference TRBV7-8 and TRBJ1-2, the full variable domain reads GAGVSQSPRYKVAKRGQDVALRCDPISGHVSLFWYQQALGQGPEFLTYFQNEAQLDKSGLPSDRFFAERPEGSVSTLKIQRTQQEDSAVYLCASSLGVQGIFYGYTFGSGTRLTVV.

The chain joins TRBV27 to TRBJ2-7, with 10 positions matching TRBD1. The J segment lost 2 bases and the V segment lost 2 bases, leaving 0 bases of the junction unmatched. Germline CDR1 MNHEY, CDR2 SMNVEV (reference sequence). This CDR3 contains 14 residues. CDR3 nucleotides: TGTGCCAGCAGTTTAGGGACAGGGGCCTACGAGCAGTACTTC. This gives the protein CASSLGTGAYEQYF.

The V gene is TRBV10-2, the J gene TRBJ1-1, with 8 bases matching TRBD1. Germline V gene sequence: CDR1 WSHSY, CDR2 SAAADI. The CDR3 totals 14 residues. V shed 4 bases and J 4 bases; nucleotides not matched to a gene: 5. In DNA form, the CDR3 reads TGCGCCAGCAGTGCGACAGGGGAGGTCACTGAAGCTTTCTTT. As protein: CASSATGEVTEAFF.

This clone was picked up one time. This sample includes further DNA sequences coding for the same CDR3. CDR3 bases: TGTGCCAGCAGCCAAGCAGGATACGAGCAGTACTTC. Its translation is CASSQAGYEQYF. The chain uses TRBV3-1 (or the pseudogene TRBV3-2) and TRBJ2-7; unclear D gene. The V gene lost 1 base and the J gene lost 4 bases, with 5 bases spanning the gap. CDR3 length: 12 residues. CDR1 and CDR2 from the germline V gene are LGHDT and YNNKEL (reference sequence).

CDR3 loop: CASSTVPGGARDTQYF. The CDR3 nucleotides read TGCGCCAGCAGCACCGTTCCGGGGGGGGCCCGAGATACGCAGTATTTT. The gene calls are TRBV5-1 and TRBJ2-3; 8 bases fit TRBD2. This CDR3 contains 16 residues. Germline CDR1 is SGHRS and CDR2 is YFSETQ. Unmatched junction bases numbered 12, after V lost 4 bases and J lost 5 bases.

This clone was recorded at least ten times. This rearrangement joins TRBV19 to TRBJ1-1; D is perhaps TRBD1 (6 bases). Germline V lookup: CDR1 LNHDA, CDR2 SQIVND (reference sequence). The CDR3 runs 16 residues. V gave up 6 bases and J gave up 1 base, with 18 bases separating them. The CDR3 DNA is TGTGCCAGTAGCCTATCAGGGGTGGCATGGAACACTGAAGCTTTCTTT. Translating gives CASSLSGVAWNTEAFF.

J is TRBJ2-4 and V is TRBV15; tentatively, D is TRBD1 (5 bases). This CDR3 is 14 amino acids long. Germline CDR1 and CDR2: LNHNV and YYDKDF (reference sequence). The ends were cut back, 4 bases at V and 0 bases at J, with 7 bases in the middle. The CDR3 sequence is CATSMGLAKNIQYF. The CDR3, as DNA: TGTGCCACCAGCATGGGGCTAGCCAAAAACATTCAGTACTTC. Full variable domain (remainder filled in from reference TRBV15 and TRBJ2-4): DAMVIQNPRYQVTQFGKPVTLSCSQTLNHNVMYWYQQKSSQAPKLLFHYYDKDFNNEADTPDNFQSRRPNTSFCFLDIRSPGLGDTAMYLCATSMGLAKNIQYFGAGTRLSVL.

This clone was seen a handful of times. The chain is built from TRBV5-5 and TRBJ2-5; 7 bases are a match to TRBD1. V lost 6 bases and J lost 0; bases outside the gene matches: 8. The CDR3 length is 15 residues. Germline V gene data show CDR1 as SGHKS and CDR2 as YYEKEE (reference sequence). The CDR3 DNA sequence: TGTGCCAGCACCTTAGACAGGGTTTACCAAGAGACCCAGTACTTC. Protein: CASTLDRVYQETQYF. Full variable domain (rest looked up from reference TRBV5-5 and TRBJ2-5): DAGVTQSPTHLIKTRGQQVTLRCSPISGHKSVSWYQQVLGQGPQFIFQYYEKEERGRGNFPDRFSARQFPNYSSELNVNALLLGDSALYLCASTLDRVYQETQYFGPGTRLLVL.

The chain has TRBV7-9 and TRBJ1-1, with 7 nucleotides matching TRBD1. CDR3 length equals 14 residues. Germline CDR1 SEHNR, CDR2 FQNEAQ (reference sequence). Trimming at V came to 3 bases and at J to 0 bases, leaving 1 base not matched to a gene. The CDR3 loop is CASSFDRVNTEAFF. The CDR3 bases are TGTGCCAGCAGCTTTGACAGGGTGAACACTGAAGCTTTCTTT.

The chain couples TRBV5-1 to TRBJ2-3, with D maybe TRBD1 (5 bases). Trimming shortened V by 4 bases and J by 2 bases, and 11 bases separated the two germline ends. Per germline, CDR1 SGHRS and CDR2 YFSETQ. The CDR3 spans 14 residues. CDR3 sequence: CASSRRTPTDTQYF. CDR3 DNA sequence: TGCGCCAGCAGCCGACGGACACCCACAGATACGCAGTATTTT.

The chain couples TRBV9 to TRBJ1-2; D may be TRBD1 (6 bases). V lost 0 bases and J 3 bases, leaving 15 bases between the germline ends. The CDR3 runs 16 residues. Looked up from germline, CDR1 is SGDLS and CDR2 is YYNGEE. The CDR3 here is CASSVGGWAGDYGYTF. The CDR3 bases are TGTGCCAGCAGCGTAGGAGGCTGGGCAGGGGACTATGGCTACACCTTC.

This chain links TRBV24-1 with TRBJ2-3; D ambiguous. Trimming cost V 0 bases and J 6 bases, with 9 bases left between them. Per the germline V gene, CDR1 is KGHDR and CDR2 is SFDVKD. The CDR3 runs to 14 residues. CDR3 coding DNA: TGTGCCACCAGTGATTTGACCAGTTCTGATACGCAGTATTTT. It translates to CATSDLTSSDTQYF.

The J gene is TRBJ2-2, the V gene TRBV30; 9 bases fit TRBD1. The CDR3 sequence is 15 residues long. The ends lost 2 bases at V and 6 bases at J; junction bases unmatched: 7. The germline V gene encodes CDR1 GTSNPN and CDR2 SVGIG (reference sequence). DNA for the CDR3: TGTGCCTGGAGTTACAGGGGGCGAGTTGCCGGGGAGCTGTTTTTT. Translating gives CAWSYRGRVAGELFF.

This clone was counted only a few times. V is TRBV11-2 and J is TRBJ2-1; 9 bases are shared with TRBD2. The V gene end was trimmed by 3 bases and the J gene end by 2 bases; junction bases not matched to a gene: 5. The germline V gene has CDR1 SGHAT and CDR2 FQNNGV. The CDR3 length is 16 residues. CDR3 sequence reads: CASSFGRGGPYNEQFF. In nucleotides, the CDR3 is TGTGCCAGCAGCTTCGGGCGGGGGGGCCCCTACAATGAGCAGTTCTTC.

V gene TRBV30 combines with J gene TRBJ1-6; no definite D call. CDR1 is GTSNPN, CDR2 SVGIG, per germline (reference sequence). The CDR3 totals 12 residues. V lost 3 bases to trimming and J lost 7 bases, with 7 bases between them. CDR3 protein: CAWRGGNSPLHF. The CDR3 nucleotides are TGTGCCTGGAGGGGAGGAAATTCACCCCTCCACTTT.

This chain joins TRBV2 and TRBJ1-5; D possibly corresponds to TRBD1 (6 bases). The CDR3 has 15 residues. Germline CDR1 is SNHLY and CDR2 is FYNNEI. V lost 0 bases to trimming and J lost 3 bases, with 9 bases between them. Here the CDR3 DNA reads TGTGCCAGCAGTGAAGCGGGGGCCAACAATCAGCCCCAGCATTTT. It codes for CASSEAGANNQPQHF.

The rearrangement uses TRBV30 and TRBJ1-5; no clear D. This CDR3 has 14 amino acids. Germline values: CDR1 GTSNPN, CDR2 SVGIG (reference sequence). The V end lost 0 bases, the J end lost 6 bases, and 12 bases lay between the germline ends. CDR3 in amino acids: CAWSVVQASQPQHF. In DNA form, the CDR3 reads TGTGCCTGGAGTGTTGTCCAGGCTTCTCAGCCCCAGCATTTT.

This clone is a singleton in its sample. The V call is TRBV7-3, the J call TRBJ1-6, with D unresolved. Per germline, CDR1 SGHTA and CDR2 FQGTGA. The CDR3 length is 18 residues. The germline V and J ends were trimmed by 5 bases and 7 bases, with 24 bases remaining between them. The CDR3 DNA reads TGTGCCAGCAGCCCTATGGAGGCCCCTAGCTATGGCAATTCACCCCTCCACTTT. Amino acid sequence: CASSPMEAPSYGNSPLHF.

A single count supports this clone. This chain uses TRBV11-2 with TRBJ1-2, with TRBD1 identical over 9 bases. Germline loops: CDR1 SGHAT, CDR2 FQNNGV. The CDR3 is made up of 17 amino acids. V was pared by 5 bases and J by 5 bases, with 15 bases of the junction left unmatched. This CDR3 is CASSPIAGTGGLYGYTF. CDR3 DNA sequence: TGTGCCAGCAGCCCAATAGCGGGTACAGGGGGCCTTTATGGCTACACCTTC.

This sequence joins TRBV30 and TRBJ2-7; D is unclear. V dropped 3 bases and J dropped 0 bases, with 15 bases sitting between them. CDR1 is GTSNPN and CDR2 is SVGIG in the germline V gene (reference sequence). This CDR3 spans 15 amino acids. CDR3 region: CAWRPPRWASYEQYF. For the CDR3, the DNA is TGTGCCTGGAGACCCCCCCGGTGGGCCTCCTACGAGCAGTACTTC.

V usage is TRBV7-8 and J usage is TRBJ2-7, with 10 nucleotides matching TRBD1. Germline values: CDR1 SGHVS, CDR2 FQNEAQ. Trimming cost V 5 bases and J 0 bases; bases outside gene matches: 7. The CDR3 is 16 residues long. CDR3 residues: CASSPWTGGSSYEQYF. CDR3 DNA sequence: TGTGCCAGCAGCCCTTGGACAGGGGGTAGCTCCTACGAGCAGTACTTC.

The CDR3 DNA is TGTGCCACGAGGAGCGGGAGCTACACAGATACGCAGTATTTT. This sequence encodes CATRSGSYTDTQYF. This chain uses TRBV6-5 with TRBJ2-3; 8 positions agree with TRBD2. CDR3 length equals 14 residues. Trimming at V came to 10 bases and at J to 2 bases, leaving 8 bases not matched to a gene. Germline CDR1 is MNHEY and CDR2 is SVGAGI.

This chain connects TRBV9 to TRBJ1-4, with TRBD1 identical over 12 bases. CDR1 SGDLS and CDR2 YYNGEE come from the germline V gene. V gave up 5 bases and J gave up 7 bases; unmatched junction bases: 3. The CDR3 runs 14 residues. The CDR3, as DNA: TGTGCCAGCAGAGGGACAGGGGGCGGTGAAAAACTGTTTTTT. Amino acids: CASRGTGGGEKLFF.

The V and J genes are TRBV7-2 and TRBJ1-2; D perhaps matches TRBD1 (6 bases). Trimming left V 3 bases short and J 3 bases short, with 14 bases between. From germline, CDR1 is SGHTA and CDR2 FQGNSA. This CDR3 has 15 residues. The CDR3 DNA follows: TGTGCCAGCAGCTTCGGGATGACAGGAGACTATGGCTACACCTTC. The encoded protein is CASSFGMTGDYGYTF.

The chain employs TRBV11-3 and TRBJ1-2; D remains ambiguous. The CDR3 extends over 15 amino acids. Trimming left V 0 bases short and J 3 bases short, with 11 bases between. Germline lookup yields CDR1 SGHNT and CDR2 YENEEA. CDR3 region: CASSLDHRGYYGYTF. The CDR3 region has the DNA TGTGCCAGCAGCTTAGATCATCGGGGATACTATGGCTACACCTTC.

In DNA, the CDR3 is TGTGCCAGCAGCCCTGGGACACCCGAATACACCGGGGAGCTGTTTTTT. This translates into CASSPGTPEYTGELFF. This chain joins TRBV11-1 and TRBJ2-2; tentatively, D is TRBD1 (6 bases). Germline-derived CDR1 and CDR2 are SGHAT and FQDESV (reference sequence). V was trimmed by 5 bases and J by 3 bases, leaving 16 bases between them. The CDR3 is 16 residues long.